This T cell receptor beta chain was sequenced during a study of beta chain features in type 1 diabetes. Study-level results: It was among patients, rather than healthy donors, that naive, central memory and Treg TCRB repertoires appeared more similar. There was a possibility that cDNA sequencing over-represented cells with high TCR expression.

This clone was counted a few times. What it binds is unknown. At the DNA level, this CDR3 is encoded by other sequences in the same sample as well. The germline V and J ends were trimmed by 0 bases and 2 bases, with 7 bases remaining between them. This CDR3 is 14 amino acids long. CDR1 and CDR2 (germline): SGHRS, YFSETQ. The study reverse transcribed the entire isolated RNA, so it sequenced expressed TCRB transcripts. The protocol was immunoSEQ multiplex PCR, while the TCRdb copy is restricted to in-frame clones and leaves out a portion. The repertoire holds hundreds of thousands of clones, with 8% to 13% as singletons.

V gene TRBV5-1 combines with J gene TRBJ2-3; D gene ambiguous. This receptor was identified in a woman in her 30s in good health. The sample consisted of naive CD4+ T cells from blood. In nucleotides, the CDR3 is TGCGCCAGCAGCTTGGGTTTTTACACAGATACGCAGTATTTT. This sequence encodes CASSLGFYTDTQYF. The full variable domain, with the rest looked up from reference TRBV5-1 and TRBJ2-3, is KAGVTQTPRYLIKTRGQQVTLSCSPISGHRSVSWYQQTPGQGLQFLFEYFSETQRNKGNFPGRFSGRQFSNSRSEMNVSTLELGDSALYLCASSLGFYTDTQYFGPGTRLTVL.